A single sample gave rise to the 21 T cell receptor beta chains below, sequenced in a study of OX40 agonist ivuxolimab in advanced cancers. The protocol was immunoSEQ multiplex PCR, while the TCRdb copy is restricted to in-frame clones and leaves out a portion. The sample contains about 50,000 clones, 70% to 80% of which appear only once. The source material was CD4+ or CD8+ T cells sorted from blood, sampled in a trial of the OX40 agonist ivuxolimab. The receptor set was obtained from an adult with an advanced solid tumor such as melanoma, head and neck, liver or kidney cancer.

The rearrangement uses TRBV27 and TRBJ2-1; 10 bases map to TRBD2. Germline V CDR1 and CDR2: MNHEY, SMNVEV (reference sequence). V lost 7 bases, J lost 0 bases, and 12 bases stayed unmatched. The CDR3 is 18 amino acids. The CDR3 DNA follows: TGTGCCAGCATAAATGGGGCTAGCGGGGGCCGCTCCTACAATGAGCAGTTCTTC. It encodes CASINGASGGRSYNEQFF.

The chain couples TRBV5-4 to TRBJ1-1; 8 bases map to TRBD1. CDR3 length: 14 amino acids. Trimming cost V 10 bases and J 3 bases; bases outside gene matches: 11. CDR1 is SGHNT and CDR2 is YYREEE in the germline V gene (reference sequence). The CDR3 nucleotides read TGTGCCTCCAAGGCAGGGGGCAGGTACACTGAAGCTTTCTTT. Amino acid sequence: CASKAGGRYTEAFF.

Details on this clone: A junction boundary mismatches the germline segment, possibly from a read error. The gene calls are TRBV6-4 and TRBJ1-1; D is ambiguous. Per the germline V gene, CDR1 is MRHNA and CDR2 is SNTAGT. This CDR3 is built from 10 residues. CDR3 DNA: TGTGCCAGCATGAAAACTGAAGCTTTCTTT. Protein product: CASMKTEAFF.

By share of the sample, this clone is medium-sized. The V gene is TRBV7-9, the J gene TRBJ1-6; TRBD1 agrees at 7 bases. J gave up 11 bases and V 4 bases, and 17 bases lay outside the gene matches. CDR3 length: 17 amino acids. The germline V gene has CDR1 SEHNR and CDR2 FQNEAQ (reference sequence). The CDR3 bases are TGTGCCAGCAGCTACGGAAAGCGCCAGGGGGTTTTCCCACCCCTCCACTTT. The encoded protein is CASSYGKRQGVFPPLHF.

Of note for this clone: The sample has other DNA sequences that encode this CDR3 too. V is TRBV5-1 and J is TRBJ1-3; D is unresolved. Trimming pared 0 bases from V and 0 bases from J, leaving 7 bases between. Germline V gives CDR1 SGHRS, CDR2 YFSETQ. CDR3 size: 15 residues. Here the CDR3 DNA reads TGCGCCAGCAGCTTGGACGGTTCCTCTGGAAACACCATATATTTT. Translation: CASSLDGSSGNTIYF.

V usage is TRBV6-6 and J usage is TRBJ2-7; 10 nucleotides line up with TRBD1. CDR3 length: 16 residues. The trim removed 5 bases at V and 0 bases at J, leaving 7 bases unmatched. CDR1 MNHNY and CDR2 SVGAGI come from the germline V gene (reference sequence). The chain's CDR3 is CASSIPRDRGSYEQYF. Here the CDR3 DNA reads TGTGCCAGCAGTATACCACGGGACAGGGGCTCCTACGAGCAGTACTTC.

The chain uses TRBV19 and TRBJ1-1, with D perhaps TRBD1 (5 bases). CDR1 is LNHDA, CDR2 SQIVND, per germline (reference sequence). Between the trimmed V and J ends, which lost 7 bases and 7 bases, there was a span of 13 bases. The CDR3 runs to 12 residues. DNA for the CDR3: TGTGCCAGTAAGAGCCAGGGTAGTGAAGCTTTCTTT. Protein product: CASKSQGSEAFF.

This chain links TRBV28 with TRBJ1-5, with no clear D. V lost 1 base and J lost 0, with 7 bases in between. From germline, CDR1 is MDHEN and CDR2 SYDVKM. The CDR3 is 15 amino acids. This CDR3 reads CASSLSGNSNQPQHF. Here the CDR3 DNA reads TGTGCCAGCAGTTTATCCGGGAATAGCAATCAGCCCCAGCATTTT.

The chain joins TRBV7-2 to TRBJ1-5, with D hard to call. V was pared by 0 bases and J by 8 bases, with 14 bases between. Germline values: CDR1 SGHTA, CDR2 FQGNSA. This CDR3 is built from 15 residues. This chain's CDR3 is CASSLAPLNWEPQHF. The CDR3 bases are TGTGCCAGCAGCTTAGCTCCTCTTAATTGGGAGCCCCAGCATTTT.

V gene TRBV27 combines with J gene TRBJ2-2, with D possibly called TRBD1 or TRBD2 (5 bases each). This CDR3 spans 16 amino acids. Trimming stripped 4 bases from V and 4 bases from J, with 16 bases between. Germline assignment: CDR1 MNHEY and CDR2 SMNVEV (reference sequence). DNA of the CDR3: TGTGCCAGCAGTTGGGGTCGTGGGACGGCCACCGGGGAGCTGTTTTTT. This gives the protein CASSWGRGTATGELFF.

The chain couples TRBV19 to TRBJ1-5, with 7 bases matching TRBD1. The CDR3 is 19 amino acids. J lost 0 bases, V lost 6 bases, and 17 bases had no gene match. CDR1 is LNHDA and CDR2 is SQIVND in the germline V gene (reference sequence). The CDR3 nucleotides are TGTGCCAGTAGCCCATATCGGAGACAGGGAATTCCTAGCAATCAGCCCCAGCATTTT. This sequence encodes CASSPYRRQGIPSNQPQHF.

V is TRBV7-2 and J is TRBJ2-1; TRBD1 matches 9 bases. The CDR3 sequence is 15 residues long. J gave up 7 bases and V 5 bases, and 9 bases lay outside the gene matches. The germline V gene encodes CDR1 SGHTA and CDR2 FQGNSA. The DNA for the CDR3 is TGTGCCAGCAGCCCCCGGACAGGGGCGGGGAATGAGCAGTTCTTC. Its translation: CASSPRTGAGNEQFF. Full variable domain (rest looked up from reference TRBV7-2 and TRBJ2-1): GAGVSQSPSNKVTEKGKDVELRCDPISGHTALYWYRQSLGQGLEFLIYFQGNSAPDKSGLPSDRFSAERTGGSVSTLTIQRTQQEDSAVYLCASSPRTGAGNEQFFGPGTRLTVL.

V is TRBV7-8 and J is TRBJ2-3, with unresolved D. Germline CDR1 reads SGHVS; CDR2 reads FQNEAQ. Trimming stripped 4 bases from V and 3 bases from J, with 20 bases between. The CDR3 extends over 17 amino acids. The CDR3 DNA follows: TGTGCCAGCAGCTCCCTGGCTCGGGCCAGAGGAACAGATACGCAGTATTTT. Amino acids: CASSSLARARGTDTQYF. The variable domain in full, completed from reference TRBV7-8 and TRBJ2-3, reads GAGVSQSPRYKVAKRGQDVALRCDPISGHVSLFWYQQALGQGPEFLTYFQNEAQLDKSGLPSDRFFAERPEGSVSTLKIQRTQQEDSAVYLCASSSLARARGTDTQYFGPGTRLTVL.

This chain links TRBV9 with TRBJ2-1, with D unresolved. Germline-derived CDR1 and CDR2 are SGDLS and YYNGEE. V lost 4 bases to trimming and J lost 0 bases, with 5 bases between them. The CDR3 loop spans 13 amino acids. The CDR3 DNA sequence: TGTGCCAGCAGCCCCGGCTCCTACAATGAGCAGTTCTTC. It specifies CASSPGSYNEQFF.

The rearrangement uses TRBV19 and TRBJ2-2; TRBD2 matches at 9 bases. V dropped 5 bases and J dropped 4; count of bases not matched to a gene: 8. From germline, CDR1 is LNHDA and CDR2 SQIVND (reference sequence). CDR3 length: 16 residues. The CDR3, as DNA: TGTGCCAGTAGTGCCTATGCGGGAGGGCCCACCGGGGAGCTGTTTTTT. This gives the protein CASSAYAGGPTGELFF.

The rearrangement joins TRBV11-2 to TRBJ2-5; 8 bases line up with TRBD1. With V trimmed by 5 bases and J by 4 bases, 3 bases remained unmatched. Germline assignment: CDR1 SGHAT and CDR2 FQNNGV. This CDR3 contains 13 residues. CDR3 bases: TGTGCCAGCAGCCCCGGACAGGGAGAGACCCAGTACTTC. Amino acids: CASSPGQGETQYF.

The chain employs TRBV2 and TRBJ1-5; D is unclear. Germline CDR1 is SNHLY and CDR2 is FYNNEI. V was trimmed by 7 bases and J by 5 bases, leaving 18 bases between them. CDR3 length: 15 residues. CDR3 sequence (DNA): TGTGCCAGCACTATCCCAACAGCGGATCATCAGCCCCAGCATTTT. Amino acid sequence: CASTIPTADHQPQHF. The full variable domain, its missing parts supplied by reference TRBV2 and TRBJ1-5, is EPEVTQTPSHQVTQMGQEVILRCVPISNHLYFYWYRQILGQKVEFLVSFYNNEISEKSEIFDDQFSVERPDGSNFTLKIRSTKLEDSAMYFCASTIPTADHQPQHFGDGTRLSIL.

The CDR3 nucleotides are TGTGCCAGCAGCTATGACAGGGGGAAAGAAGCTTTCTTT. Its translation: CASSYDRGKEAFF. The chain joins TRBV6-5 to TRBJ1-1; 9 bases align to TRBD1. Per the germline V gene, CDR1 is MNHEY and CDR2 is SVGAGI. The CDR3 runs to 13 residues. The V segment lost 6 bases and the J segment 8 bases; nucleotides outside the gene matches: 7.

The chain has TRBV6-5 and TRBJ1-4; 8 bases fit TRBD1. Germline-derived CDR1 and CDR2 are MNHEY and SVGAGI. The CDR3 has 15 amino acids. The V and J ends lost 2 bases and 3 bases, in that order; junction bases with no gene match: 2. The CDR3 loop is CASSYRRGPNEKLFF. DNA of the CDR3: TGTGCCAGCAGTTACCGCAGGGGGCCTAATGAAAAACTGTTTTTT.

The chain links TRBV28 to TRBJ1-1, with no clear D. This CDR3 contains 12 residues. Trimming took off 5 bases at V and 5 bases at J, with 9 bases between the two ends. The germline gives CDR1 MDHEN, CDR2 SYDVKM. Written as DNA, the CDR3 is TGTGCCAGCAGTCCCTTCAGGACTGAAGCTTTCTTT. It specifies CASSPFRTEAFF.

V is TRBV27 and J is TRBJ2-2; the match to TRBD2 covers 8 bases. This CDR3 region has 17 residues. CDR1 and CDR2 (germline): MNHEY, SMNVEV (reference sequence). V lost 0 bases and J lost 5; bases outside the gene matches: 8. As DNA, the CDR3 is TGTGCCAGCAGTTTATCACCCGCGGGGGGCAGTACCGGGGAGCTGTTTTTT. Protein product: CASSLSPAGGSTGELFF.